These 29 T cell receptor beta chains originate from one sample sequenced in a study of shared clonotypes between healthy human individuals. Method: immunoSEQ multiplex PCR; TCRdb's copy keeps in-frame clones and lacks some. Of around 2.1 million clones in the sample, 90% to 95% were seen once. Naive CD8 cells comprised CD45RO-negative, CCR7-positively selected cells, excluding terminally differentiated effector memory CD45RA+ cells. Specimen: naive CD8+ T cells from PBMCs. Every receptor here comes from a man between 18 and 35 years old in good health. Some clones in this sample may be carry-over from other donors' samples.

The V and J genes are TRBV28 and TRBJ2-5; TRBD1 matches 7 bases. Germline-derived CDR1 and CDR2 are MDHEN and SYDVKM. This CDR3 spans 13 amino acids. Trimming at V came to 7 bases and at J to 4 bases, leaving 6 bases not matched to a gene. The CDR3 sequence is CASTLRQGETQYF. As DNA, the CDR3 is TGTGCCAGCACCCTCCGACAGGGAGAGACCCAGTACTTC.

On this clone: The sample contains more than one DNA sequence encoding this CDR3. J is TRBJ2-7 and V is TRBV5-6; TRBD2 might be the D (5 bases). The V end lost 4 bases, the J end lost 5 bases, and 7 bases lay between the germline ends. CDR3 length: 11 residues. Germline CDR1 and CDR2: SGHDT and YYEEEE. This CDR3 is CASSQTNEQYF. The DNA of the CDR3 is TGTGCCAGCAGCCAGACTAACGAGCAGTACTTC. The full variable domain, with the rest looked up from reference TRBV5-6 and TRBJ2-7, is DAGVTQSPTHLIKTRGQQVTLRCSPKSGHDTVSWYQQALGQGPQFIFQYYEEEERQRGNFPDRFSGHQFPNYSSELNVNALLLGDSALYLCASSQTNEQYFGPGTRLTVT.

In the case of this clone: This sample also contains other DNA sequences that code for the same CDR3. The chain carries TRBV7-9 and TRBJ2-7; TRBD1 or TRBD2 may be the D gene (5 bases each). Trimming shortened V by 5 bases and J by 2 bases, and 13 bases separated the two germline ends. This CDR3 is built from 14 residues. Germline V gives CDR1 SEHNR, CDR2 FQNEAQ (reference sequence). CDR3 loop: CASSPRDGTYEQYF. CDR3 in DNA: TGTGCCAGCAGCCCAAGGGACGGGACCTACGAGCAGTACTTC. The variable domain in full, completed from reference TRBV7-9 and TRBJ2-7, reads DTGVSQNPRHKITKRGQNVTFRCDPISEHNRLYWYRQTLGQGPEFLTYFQNEAQLEKSRLLSDRFSAERPKGSFSTLEIQRTEQGDSAMYLCASSPRDGTYEQYFGPGTRLTVT.

A single count supports this clone. The gene calls are TRBV9 and TRBJ2-5; 7 positions agree with TRBD1. CDR1 and CDR2 from the germline V gene are SGDLS and YYNGEE. V was pared by 3 bases and J by 1 base, with 6 bases of the junction left unmatched. The CDR3 covers 15 residues. CDR3 coding DNA: TGTGCCAGCAGCGAGCGACAGGGCTTCCAAGAGACCCAGTACTTC. Translated: CASSERQGFQETQYF.

This rearrangement joins TRBV27 to TRBJ1-1, with D tentatively TRBD1 (5 bases). Per germline, CDR1 MNHEY and CDR2 SMNVEV (reference sequence). Between the trimmed V and J ends, which lost 7 bases and 5 bases, there was a span of 14 bases. This CDR3 region has 13 residues. CDR3 nucleotide sequence: TGTGCCAGCACCGCCAGGGTGGGTACTGAAGCTTTCTTT. This gives the protein CASTARVGTEAFF.

This rearrangement joins TRBV29-1 to TRBJ2-1; 9 nucleotides line up with TRBD2. With V trimmed by 5 bases and J by 9 bases, 20 bases remained unmatched. This CDR3 is built from 17 residues. The germline V gene encodes CDR1 SQVTM and CDR2 ANQGSEA. The CDR3 region is CSVPAFGRREGGVEQFF. The CDR3 DNA is TGCAGCGTTCCCGCGTTTGGGAGGCGGGAGGGAGGAGTTGAGCAGTTCTTC.

The rearrangement joins TRBV7-6 to TRBJ1-3; D remains ambiguous. V dropped 2 bases and J dropped 6 bases, with 11 bases sitting between them. The length of the CDR3 is 14 residues. The germline V gene encodes CDR1 SGHVS and CDR2 FNYEAQ. The CDR3 protein is CASSLSGVANTIYF. The CDR3 DNA reads as TGTGCCAGCAGCTTATCTGGGGTCGCAAACACCATATATTTT.

A single count supports this clone. V is TRBV7-9 and J is TRBJ1-1; a weak D match, TRBD1 (5 bases). Germline V CDR1 and CDR2: SEHNR, FQNEAQ (reference sequence). V shed 1 base and J shed 0 bases, with 15 bases lying between them. This CDR3 has 17 amino acids. In nucleotides, the CDR3 is TGTGCCAGCAGCTTAGGGAGGAGGGACCGCATGAACACTGAAGCTTTCTTT. Translation gives CASSLGRRDRMNTEAFF.

Concerning this clone: The sample contains more than one DNA sequence encoding this CDR3. The genes are TRBV9 and TRBJ2-5; 7 positions match TRBD1. J was trimmed by 2 bases and V by 3 bases; bases with no gene match: 4. In germline, CDR1 is SGDLS, CDR2 YYNGEE. The CDR3 length is 14 residues. The CDR3 region has the DNA TGTGCCAGCAGCGCGTGGGACAGACAAGAGACCCAGTACTTC. As protein: CASSAWDRQETQYF.

This chain joins TRBV7-9 and TRBJ2-7; TRBD2 matches 7 bases. The CDR3 is 14 amino acids. Looked up from germline, CDR1 is SEHNR and CDR2 is FQNEAQ (reference sequence). V shed 5 bases, J shed 1 base, and the junction held 5 bases outside the gene matches. The CDR3 reads CASSGREESYEQYF. The DNA for the CDR3 is TGTGCCAGCAGCGGGAGGGAAGAGTCCTACGAGCAGTACTTC.

The chain links TRBV27 to TRBJ1-4; perhaps TRBD1 as D (5 bases). Germline lookup yields CDR1 MNHEY and CDR2 SMNVEV (reference sequence). Between the trimmed V and J ends, which lost 4 bases and 10 bases, there was a span of 13 bases. This CDR3 region has 13 residues. In DNA, the CDR3 is TGTGCCAGCAGTTATTGGGGGGAGGGAAAACTGTTTTTT. Encoded protein: CASSYWGEGKLFF.

Concerning this clone itself: The sample holds other DNA sequences that translate to the same CDR3. The chain has TRBV7-3 and TRBJ1-5, with 10 bases identical to TRBD1. The CDR3 contains 15 residues. Per germline, CDR1 SGHTA and CDR2 FQGTGA. The J segment lost 2 bases and the V segment lost 5 bases, leaving 3 bases of the junction unmatched. This CDR3 reads CASSLTGGGNQPQHF. The CDR3 DNA follows: TGTGCCAGCAGCCTGACAGGGGGCGGCAATCAGCCCCAGCATTTT.

The rearrangement links TRBV9 to TRBJ2-1; 13 bases match TRBD2. The CDR3 length is 15 residues. From germline, CDR1 is SGDLS and CDR2 YYNGEE. V shed 2 bases and J 6 bases; nucleotides not matched to a gene: 2. The DNA for the CDR3 is TGTGCCAGCAGCGTGAGGACTAGCGGGAGCAATGAGCAGTTCTTC. As protein: CASSVRTSGSNEQFF.

V is TRBV4-3 and J is TRBJ2-1, with 9 bases that match TRBD1. V lost 5 bases and J lost 1; bases outside the gene matches: 6. Germline lookup yields CDR1 LGHNA and CDR2 YSLEER. The CDR3 covers 16 residues. This CDR3 is CASSSRTGASYNEQFF. CDR3 bases: TGCGCCAGCAGCAGTCGGACAGGGGCGTCCTACAATGAGCAGTTCTTC.

This clone was seen only once. J is TRBJ2-2 and V is TRBV19; no definite D call. Trimming cost V 3 bases and J 1 base, with 6 bases left between them. Germline CDR1 and CDR2: LNHDA and SQIVND (reference sequence). The CDR3 length is 14 residues. The CDR3 sequence is CASSMTKNTGELFF. Here the CDR3 DNA reads TGTGCCAGTAGTATGACAAAGAACACCGGGGAGCTGTTTTTT.

V usage is TRBV30 and J usage is TRBJ2-1; either TRBD1 or TRBD2 may supply D (5 bases each). The CDR3 runs to 12 residues. Looked up from germline, CDR1 is GTSNPN and CDR2 is SVGIG (reference sequence). V gave up 2 bases and J gave up 14 bases, with 16 bases separating them. The CDR3 coding sequence is TGTGCCTGGAGTCCCGACGGGACGGCAAAGTTCTTC. This encodes CAWSPDGTAKFF.

The gene calls are TRBV5-6 and TRBJ2-1, with TRBD2 matching 7 bases. CDR1 SGHDT and CDR2 YYEEEE come from the germline V gene. V lost 1 base, J lost 8 bases, and 9 bases stayed unmatched. The length of the CDR3 is 15 residues. Here the CDR3 reads CASSLMSGKGHEQFF. The DNA of the CDR3 is TGTGCCAGCAGCTTGATGAGCGGGAAAGGTCATGAGCAGTTCTTC.

The V call is TRBV7-6, the J call TRBJ2-5; 9 bases map to TRBD2. In germline, CDR1 is SGHVS, CDR2 FNYEAQ. The CDR3 is 20 residues long. V was clipped by 3 bases and J by 0 bases; unmatched bases: 17. This chain's CDR3 is CASSFDGSGRHKTYQETQYF. The CDR3 DNA reads TGTGCCAGCAGCTTTGACGGGAGCGGGAGGCACAAAACTTACCAAGAGACCCAGTACTTC.

This chain uses TRBV11-2 with TRBJ2-2; no definite D call. CDR3 size: 13 residues. Germline assignment: CDR1 SGHAT and CDR2 FQNNGV. Trimming cost V 1 base and J 7 bases, with 7 bases left between them. For the CDR3, the DNA is TGTGCCAGCAGCTTAGGAGCTTTCGGGGAGCTGTTTTTT. It codes for CASSLGAFGELFF.

The V call is TRBV13, the J call TRBJ1-2, with 7 positions matching TRBD1. Germline trimming cut 5 bases from V and 4 bases from J; bases unmatched to any gene: 4. Germline V gene data show CDR1 as PRHDT and CDR2 as FYEKMQ (reference sequence). This CDR3 has 13 amino acids. The CDR3: CASSPTGTYGYTF. The CDR3 DNA is TGTGCCAGCAGCCCGACAGGGACCTATGGCTACACCTTC.

A single count supports this clone. The chain employs TRBV5-1 and TRBJ1-1; TRBD1 agrees at 9 bases. The CDR3 loop spans 18 amino acids. CDR1 is SGHRS, CDR2 YFSETQ, per germline. V trimming: 3 bases; J trimming: 0 bases; junction bases outside the gene matches: 12. The CDR3 here is CASSSTGTGSYLNTEAFF. The CDR3 bases are TGCGCCAGCAGCTCCACCGGGACAGGGAGCTACCTGAACACTGAAGCTTTCTTT.

The chain links TRBV6-5 to TRBJ2-7; TRBD1 might be the D (6 bases). Deletions cut 0 bases from V and 0 bases from J, with 9 bases between. This CDR3 contains 15 residues. The germline CDR1 and CDR2 sequences are MNHEY and SVGAGI. CDR3 sequence: CASSYSTGRSYEQYF. Written as DNA, the CDR3 is TGTGCCAGCAGTTACTCCACAGGGCGCTCCTACGAGCAGTACTTC.

The J gene is TRBJ2-5, the V gene TRBV6-6, with unresolved D. The CDR3 is 15 residues long. Germline assignment: CDR1 MNHNY and CDR2 SVGAGI (reference sequence). Trimming took off 5 bases at V and 4 bases at J, with 17 bases between the two ends. The CDR3 loop reads CASSQTIAPGETQYF. CDR3 DNA sequence: TGTGCCAGCAGTCAAACAATAGCCCCAGGAGAGACCCAGTACTTC.

This chain connects TRBV9 to TRBJ2-1; 11 bases line up with TRBD2. The CDR3 contains 15 residues. The V gene's germline CDR1 is SGDLS and CDR2 YYNGEE. Trimming took 3 bases from V and 7 from J; bases not matched to a gene: 6. CDR3 amino acids: CASSAPASGRNEQFF. DNA of the CDR3: TGTGCCAGCAGCGCACCGGCTAGCGGGAGGAATGAGCAGTTCTTC. Using reference TRBV9 and TRBJ2-1 for the parts outside the CDR3, the full variable domain is DSGVTQTPKHLITATGQRVTLRCSPRSGDLSVYWYQQSLDQGLQFLIQYYNGEERAKGNILERFSAQQFPDLHSELNLSSLELGDSALYFCASSAPASGRNEQFFGPGTRLTVL.

The chain couples TRBV27 to TRBJ2-3; TRBD2 might be the D (5 bases). There are 17 residues in the CDR3. Germline V gene lookup returns CDR1 MNHEY and CDR2 SMNVEV (reference sequence). V was clipped by 3 bases and J by 4 bases, with 20 bases between them. CDR3 in amino acids: CASSLLTWERVADTQYF. DNA of the CDR3: TGTGCCAGCAGTTTGTTGACGTGGGAGAGAGTTGCAGATACGCAGTATTTT.

This clone occurred once. The rearrangement joins TRBV7-9 to TRBJ2-1, with D possibly TRBD2 on 6 matching bases. V was shortened by 7 bases and J by 6 bases, with 10 bases between the two germline ends. Germline assignment: CDR1 SEHNR and CDR2 FQNEAQ (reference sequence). CDR3 size: 12 residues. CDR3 coding DNA: TGTGCCAGCACCCGCGGGGTCAATGAGCAGTTCTTC. Protein: CASTRGVNEQFF.

This clone turned up a few times. Here the CDR3 reads CASSLGQGLTLTEAFF. The CDR3 DNA follows: TGTGCCAGCAGCCTAGGACAGGGACTAACCCTCACTGAAGCTTTCTTT. The chain combines TRBV14 with TRBJ1-1, with TRBD1 matching over 8 bases. After removal of 4 bases from V and 4 bases from J, the junction contained 11 bases not matched to a gene. This CDR3 contains 16 residues. Germline CDR1 reads SGHDN; CDR2 reads FVKESK.

CDR3 loop: CATRATNEKLFF. CDR3 coding DNA: TGTGCCACCCGGGCAACTAATGAAAAACTGTTTTTT. This chain uses TRBV19 with TRBJ1-4; D not certain. The CDR3 loop spans 12 amino acids. CDR1 is LNHDA, CDR2 SQIVND, per germline (reference sequence). V was clipped by 10 bases and J by 0 bases, with 6 bases between them.

This sequence joins TRBV7-9 and TRBJ2-3; D is uncertain. Germline V gene data show CDR1 as SEHNR and CDR2 as FQNEAQ (reference sequence). Trimming cost V 2 bases and J 7 bases, with 19 bases left between them. The CDR3 loop spans 16 amino acids. This CDR3 is CASSLFSGQQVYTQYF. The DNA for the CDR3 is TGTGCCAGCAGCTTATTTTCTGGGCAGCAGGTGTATACGCAGTATTTT. Looking up the rest from reference TRBV7-9 and TRBJ2-3 gives the full variable domain: DTGVSQNPRHKITKRGQNVTFRCDPISEHNRLYWYRQTLGQGPEFLTYFQNEAQLEKSRLLSDRFSAERPKGSFSTLEIQRTEQGDSAMYLCASSLFSGQQVYTQYFGPGTRLTVL.